This T cell receptor beta chain was profiled in a study of cytomegalovirus exposure and HLA in healthy donors. Germline assignment: CDR1 SGHTA and CDR2 FQGNSA. This CDR3 has 11 amino acids. The V and J ends lost 7 bases and 2 bases respectively, with 4 bases between them. In the case of this clone: Its cognate antigen is unknown.

Findings and caveats of the study: First-cohort TCR clusters were later found to tend to co-occur in the 120 validation repertoires.

Clones were read by immunoSEQ multiplex PCR, and TCRdb kept only the in-frame ones, dropping some. The repertoire has 120,000 or so clones, around 89% of them found once; the top ten carry over 1.1%. The rearrangement links TRBV7-2 to TRBJ2-3; no clear D. The source is a young woman in good health and CMV-seropositive. The specimen sequenced was PBMCs. CDR3 in DNA: TGTGCCAGCACCTCCACAGATACGCAGTATTTT. It encodes CASTSTDTQYF.